Below, 25 T cell receptor beta chains from the same sample are listed, as sequenced in a study of long-term antiretroviral therapy in people with HIV. This was the immunoSEQ v3.0 assay at survey level. TCRdb's copy holds only in-frame clones and misses some; the assay was immunoSEQ multiplex PCR. Among about 40,000 clones, around 85% were seen once, and the ten largest hold around 4%. The source was unsorted PBMCs, collected 1.2 years after starting antiretroviral therapy. These receptors were taken from a woman aged 45-60 years with HIV.

V and J are TRBV5-1 and TRBJ1-6, with a tentative D call TRBD1 (6 bases). The CDR3 extends over 18 amino acids. Germline V gives CDR1 SGHRS, CDR2 YFSETQ. Trimming removed 0 bases from V and 6 bases from J, with 19 bases in between. CDR3 nucleotides: TGCGCCAGCAGCTTGGCAGGGGTATCCTCCCTAGGTAATTCACCCCTCCACTTT. Translation gives CASSLAGVSSLGNSPLHF.

The gene calls are TRBV23-1 and TRBJ1-2; 8 bases are a match to TRBD1. TRBV23-1 carries the ORF label, with uncertain function. The CDR3 extends over 17 amino acids. The J segment lost 6 bases and the V segment lost 4 bases, leaving 16 bases of the junction unmatched. The CDR3, as DNA: TGCGCCAGCAGTCCTAAGACAGGGGAGAGGGGGTACGATGGCTACACCTTC. This gives the protein CASSPKTGERGYDGYTF.

The V and J genes are TRBV30 and TRBJ2-3, with D perhaps matching TRBD1 (6 bases). Trimming cost V 5 bases and J 0 bases, with 12 bases left between them. Germline V gene lookup returns CDR1 GTSNPN and CDR2 SVGIG (reference sequence). The CDR3 length is 14 residues. The CDR3 region has the DNA TGTGCCTGGGCACAGGGCTCTAGCACAGATACGCAGTATTTT. The encoded protein is CAWAQGSSTDTQYF. Full variable domain (missing parts from reference TRBV30 and TRBJ2-3): SQTIHQWPATLVQPVGSPLSLECTVEGTSNPNLYWYRQAAGRGLQLLFYSVGIGQISSEVPQNLSASRPQDRQFILSSKKLLLSDSGFYLCAWAQGSSTDTQYFGPGTRLTVL.

The chain has TRBV2 and TRBJ1-2; D is uncertain. V shed 3 bases and J shed 4 bases, with 12 bases lying between them. The CDR3 runs to 14 residues. Per the germline V gene, CDR1 is SNHLY and CDR2 is FYNNEI. DNA of the CDR3: TGTGCCAGCAGTGATTATGGCAGCTTCTATGGCTACACCTTC. It codes for CASSDYGSFYGYTF.

This clone is a singleton in its sample. V is TRBV6-5 and J is TRBJ2-1; unclear D gene. V dropped 6 bases and J dropped 7 bases, with 16 bases sitting between them. CDR1 MNHEY and CDR2 SVGAGI come from the germline V gene. The CDR3 is made up of 14 amino acids. CDR3 in amino acids: CASRKMTLVNEQFF. CDR3 nucleotides: TGTGCCAGCAGAAAAATGACTTTAGTGAATGAGCAGTTCTTC.

In its sample, this clone was seen a few times. This rearrangement joins TRBV7-6 to TRBJ2-5; the match to TRBD2 covers 12 bases. The CDR3 is 17 residues long. Germline-derived CDR1 and CDR2 are SGHVS and FNYEAQ. Losses at the gene ends were 5 bases for V and 2 bases for J; bases not matched to a gene: 9. The CDR3 spells CASSGRLAGEPQETQYF. CDR3 bases: TGTGCCAGCAGCGGACGACTAGCGGGGGAACCTCAAGAGACCCAGTACTTC.

CDR3 region: CASSPGVNQETQYF. For the CDR3, the DNA is TGTGCCAGCTCACCAGGGGTGAACCAAGAGACCCAGTACTTC. V is TRBV18 and J is TRBJ2-5; D remains unclear. The germline V gene encodes CDR1 KGHSH and CDR2 LQKENI. V was clipped by 2 bases and J by 0 bases, with 7 bases between them. This CDR3 comprises 14 residues.

The V and J genes are TRBV30 and TRBJ1-4, with D maybe TRBD1 (6 bases). This CDR3 contains 13 residues. Germline V gene lookup returns CDR1 GTSNPN and CDR2 SVGIG (reference sequence). V was pared by 2 bases and J by 7 bases, with 11 bases between. CDR3 sequence (DNA): TGTGCCTGGAGTCCAGGGGTAGTTGAAAAACTGTTTTTT. Translation: CAWSPGVVEKLFF.

The V and J genes are TRBV14 and TRBJ2-7, with D uncertain. This CDR3 spans 14 amino acids. The V gene lost 0 bases and the J gene lost 9 bases, with 15 bases spanning the gap. Germline loops: CDR1 SGHDN, CDR2 FVKESK. This chain's CDR3 is CASSQDVPQAGQYF. DNA for the CDR3: TGTGCCAGCAGCCAAGATGTCCCGCAGGCAGGGCAGTACTTC.

J is TRBJ2-2 and V is TRBV5-6; D not certain. Germline V gene lookup returns CDR1 SGHDT and CDR2 YYEEEE. Trimming removed 3 bases at V and 3 bases at J, with 15 bases between. CDR3 length: 16 amino acids. DNA of the CDR3: TGTGCCAGCAGCTCATACAGATACGATGACACCGGGGAGCTGTTTTTT. Translated, it gives CASSSYRYDDTGELFF.

The chain links TRBV5-1 to TRBJ2-3; possibly TRBD1 for D (6 bases). Trimming stripped 4 bases from V and 0 bases from J, with 15 bases between. This CDR3 has 16 residues. Germline CDR1 is SGHRS and CDR2 is YFSETQ. CDR3 in DNA: TGCGCCAGCAGCGGAGGACAGCTATCAAGCACAGATACGCAGTATTTT. This encodes CASSGGQLSSTDTQYF. Based on the CDR3 plus reference TRBV5-1 and TRBJ2-3, the full variable domain is KAGVTQTPRYLIKTRGQQVTLSCSPISGHRSVSWYQQTPGQGLQFLFEYFSETQRNKGNFPGRFSGRQFSNSRSEMNVSTLELGDSALYLCASSGGQLSSTDTQYFGPGTRLTVL.

The V and J genes are TRBV14 and TRBJ1-3, with D unresolved. Trimming took 1 base from V and 4 from J, leaving 14 bases between them. The CDR3 spans 16 residues. Germline V lookup: CDR1 SGHDN, CDR2 FVKESK. CDR3 DNA: TGTGCCAGCAGCCAAGGTCGCTCACGGTGGGGAAACACCATATATTTT. Encoded protein: CASSQGRSRWGNTIYF.

The chain recombines TRBV6-1 with TRBJ1-4; unclear D gene. The germline gives CDR1 MNHNS, CDR2 SASEGT. The CDR3 covers 13 residues. V shed 5 bases and J shed 1 base, with 5 bases lying between them. The CDR3 DNA reads TGTGCCAGCAGTTTAGAAACTAATGAAAAACTGTTTTTT. Translation gives CASSLETNEKLFF.

This chain links TRBV5-6 with TRBJ2-7, with 14 bases matching TRBD2. Unmatched junction bases numbered 7, after V lost 7 bases and J lost 4 bases. Germline CDR1 is SGHDT and CDR2 is YYEEEE. The length of the CDR3 is 15 residues. This CDR3 is CASARLAGGRYEQYF. CDR3 DNA sequence: TGTGCCAGCGCCCGACTAGCGGGGGGGCGGTACGAGCAGTACTTC.

DNA for the CDR3: TGCGCCAGCAGCCAAGACCTAGGGAAGAGCTCCTACAATGAGCAGTTCTTC. This encodes CASSQDLGKSSYNEQFF. This chain links TRBV4-3 with TRBJ2-1; D ambiguous. This CDR3 is 17 amino acids long. V was shortened by 0 bases and J by 0 bases, with 12 bases between the two germline ends. Germline lookup yields CDR1 LGHNA and CDR2 YSLEER.

In its sample, this clone was seen a few times. The chain joins TRBV5-1 to TRBJ1-4; 7 bases line up with TRBD1. In germline, CDR1 is SGHRS, CDR2 YFSETQ. This CDR3 spans 15 amino acids. The V and J ends lost 7 bases and 4 bases, in that order; junction bases with no gene match: 10. In nucleotides, the CDR3 is TGCGCCAGCTCCGGGGGGGACAGCAGTAATGAAAAACTGTTTTTT. This encodes CASSGGDSSNEKLFF.

The J gene is TRBJ1-1, the V gene TRBV12-5, with 7 bases lining up with TRBD1. J lost 11 bases, V lost 1 base, and 7 bases had no gene match. The CDR3 consists of 13 residues. Per the germline V gene, CDR1 is LGHNT and CDR2 is FRNRAP. The DNA of the CDR3 is TGTGCTAGTGGTTTGGGACAGGGCAGGAGCGCTTTCTTT. Translation: CASGLGQGRSAFF. Variable domain in full (rest from reference TRBV12-5 and TRBJ1-1): DARVTQTPRHKVTEMGQEVTMRCQPILGHNTVFWYRQTMMQGLELLAYFRNRAPLDDSGMPKDRFSAEMPDATLATLKIQPSEPRDSAVYFCASGLGQGRSAFFGQGTRLTVV.

This clone has only a few counts. This sequence joins TRBV29-1 and TRBJ2-7, with D perhaps matching TRBD1 (5 bases). The germline gives CDR1 SQVTM, CDR2 ANQGSEA. This CDR3 spans 12 amino acids. V dropped 1 base and J dropped 6 bases, with 10 bases sitting between them. The CDR3 sequence is CSVEGAGREQYF. The CDR3, as DNA: TGCAGCGTTGAAGGGGCAGGGCGCGAGCAGTACTTC.

The chain is built from TRBV6-1 and TRBJ1-2, with D maybe TRBD1 (5 bases). V lost 3 bases to trimming and J lost 0 bases, with 14 bases between them. Germline loops: CDR1 MNHNS, CDR2 SASEGT. The CDR3 is made up of 16 amino acids. The CDR3 sequence is CASSEVRAYPNYGYTF. The CDR3 region has the DNA TGTGCCAGCAGTGAGGTCAGGGCCTACCCTAACTATGGCTACACCTTC.

This clone was recorded only once. The gene calls are TRBV7-9 and TRBJ1-4, with D perhaps matching TRBD1 (5 bases). Germline CDR1 is SEHNR and CDR2 is FQNEAQ (reference sequence). This CDR3 is 15 amino acids long. The V gene lost 5 bases and the J gene lost 0 bases, with 10 bases spanning the gap. CDR3 bases: TGTGCCAGCAGCACAGGAACAGCAACTAATGAAAAACTGTTTTTT. Protein product: CASSTGTATNEKLFF.

The chain employs TRBV27 and TRBJ2-7; 9 bases are a match to TRBD1. The trim removed 2 bases at V and 7 bases at J, leaving 6 bases unmatched. Germline assignment: CDR1 MNHEY and CDR2 SMNVEV (reference sequence). The CDR3 covers 14 residues. The DNA of the CDR3 is TGTGCCAGCAGTTTAACACAGGGGGCAGGGGAGCAGTACTTC. It encodes CASSLTQGAGEQYF.

The chain links TRBV11-2 to TRBJ1-1, with D uncertain. CDR3 length: 14 amino acids. The V end lost 1 base, the J end lost 0 bases, and 6 bases lay between the germline ends. Germline V gene data show CDR1 as SGHAT and CDR2 as FQNNGV. CDR3 in DNA: TGTGCCAGCAGCTTAGGTTCTTTGAACACTGAAGCTTTCTTT. Residues: CASSLGSLNTEAFF.

A single count supports this clone. The chain couples TRBV9 to TRBJ2-2; 10 bases map to TRBD1. The germline CDR1 and CDR2 sequences are SGDLS and YYNGEE. The V segment lost 3 bases and the J segment 6 bases; nucleotides outside the gene matches: 5. The CDR3 loop spans 15 amino acids. CDR3 DNA sequence: TGTGCCAGCAGCGGAAGGACAGGGGGATCCGGGGAGCTGTTTTTT. This gives the protein CASSGRTGGSGELFF.

This clone showed up just once. V gene TRBV19 combines with J gene TRBJ2-7; 13 bases are a match to TRBD2. CDR1 and CDR2 (germline): LNHDA, SQIVND (reference sequence). This CDR3 is built from 15 residues. Germline trimming cut 6 bases from V and 3 bases from J; bases unmatched to any gene: 5. This CDR3 is CASSRTSGGLYEQYF. In DNA, the CDR3 is TGTGCCAGTAGCCGGACTAGCGGGGGACTCTACGAGCAGTACTTC.

The V and J genes are TRBV30 and TRBJ1-1, with D unresolved. The CDR3 spans 11 residues. V lost 5 bases and J lost 1, with 5 bases in between. The germline CDR1 and CDR2 sequences are GTSNPN and SVGIG (reference sequence). The CDR3 loop is CAWLRNTEAFF. CDR3 coding DNA: TGTGCCTGGCTCAGGAACACTGAAGCTTTCTTT.